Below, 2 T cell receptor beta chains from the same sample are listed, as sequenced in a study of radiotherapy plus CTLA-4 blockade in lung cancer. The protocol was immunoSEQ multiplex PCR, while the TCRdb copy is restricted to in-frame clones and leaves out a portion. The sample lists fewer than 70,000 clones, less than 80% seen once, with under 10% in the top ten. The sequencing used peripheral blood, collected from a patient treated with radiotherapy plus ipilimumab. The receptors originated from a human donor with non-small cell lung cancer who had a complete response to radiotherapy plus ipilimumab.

The CDR3 coding sequence is TGTGCCAGTAGTATAGGAAGTGATGAAAAACTGTTTTTT. It is translated as CASSIGSDEKLFF. The V and J genes are TRBV19 and TRBJ1-4; D is undetermined. V lost 1 base and J lost 6, with 6 bases in between. CDR3 size: 13 residues. The V gene's germline CDR1 is LNHDA and CDR2 SQIVND (reference sequence).

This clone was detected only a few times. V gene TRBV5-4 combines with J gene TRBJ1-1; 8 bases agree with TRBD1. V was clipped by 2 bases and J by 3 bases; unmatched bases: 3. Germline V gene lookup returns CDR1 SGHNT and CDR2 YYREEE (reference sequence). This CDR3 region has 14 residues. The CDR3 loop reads CASSFDRGYTEAFF. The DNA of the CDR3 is TGTGCCAGCAGCTTTGACAGGGGCTACACTGAAGCTTTCTTT.